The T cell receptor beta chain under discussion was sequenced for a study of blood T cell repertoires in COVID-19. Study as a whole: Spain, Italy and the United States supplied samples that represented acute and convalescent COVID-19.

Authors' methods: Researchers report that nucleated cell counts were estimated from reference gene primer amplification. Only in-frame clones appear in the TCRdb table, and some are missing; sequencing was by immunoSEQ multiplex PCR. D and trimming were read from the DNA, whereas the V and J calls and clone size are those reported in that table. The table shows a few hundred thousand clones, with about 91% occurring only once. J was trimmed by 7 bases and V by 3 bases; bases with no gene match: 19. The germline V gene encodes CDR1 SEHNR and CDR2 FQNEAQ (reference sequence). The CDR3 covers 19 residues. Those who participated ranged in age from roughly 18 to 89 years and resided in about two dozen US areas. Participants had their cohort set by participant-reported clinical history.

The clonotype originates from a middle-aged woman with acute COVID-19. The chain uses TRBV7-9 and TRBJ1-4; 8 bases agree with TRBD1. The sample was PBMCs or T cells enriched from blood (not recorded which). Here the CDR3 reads CASSFGHLQGAQIGEKLFF. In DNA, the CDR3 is TGTGCCAGCAGCTTCGGGCACTTGCAGGGGGCGCAGATCGGTGAAAAACTGTTTTTT.